Below are 32 T cell receptor beta chains sequenced from a single sample in a study of glioma-infiltrating T cells after dendritic cell vaccination listed by TCRdb under 2016. Library prep was done by the immunoSEQ multiplex PCR assay. Not all clones reach the TCRdb copy of this immuneACCESS table, which keeps in-frame sequences only. Checked studies attribute under half of the gap to unresolved V genes and leave the rest unexplained. The sample yields approximately 85,000 clones; roughly 85% were counted once. The top ten constitute about 8.5% of the sample. Interpreted using the paper, the time point label stands for: after dendritic cell vaccination, including at tumor progression/relapse. The sequenced sample was blood, obtained after dendritic cell vaccination. The receptors come from a human donor with glioblastoma.

This chain links TRBV6-1 with TRBJ2-7, with 9 bases aligning to TRBD1. The germline V gene encodes CDR1 MNHNS and CDR2 SASEGT. V lost 5 bases and J lost 4; bases outside the gene matches: 6. This CDR3 is built from 14 residues. CDR3 nucleotides: TGTGCCAGCAGTAATACGACAGGGGGGTACGAGCAGTACTTC. Its translation is CASSNTTGGYEQYF.

The chain employs TRBV5-4 and TRBJ2-7, with 9 positions matching TRBD1. With 4 bases clipped from V and 2 bases from J, the junction kept 7 bases outside the gene matches. Germline lookup yields CDR1 SGHNT and CDR2 YYREEE (reference sequence). The CDR3 spans 15 residues. CDR3 in amino acids: CASSPRDRATYEQYF. DNA of the CDR3: TGTGCCAGCAGCCCCCGGGACAGGGCTACCTACGAGCAGTACTTC.

This clone was seen a few times. This chain uses TRBV7-8 with TRBJ1-5; 7 positions agree with TRBD1. Looked up from germline, CDR1 is SGHVS and CDR2 is FQNEAQ. V shed 6 bases, J shed 5 bases, and the junction held 7 bases outside the gene matches. The CDR3 extends over 14 amino acids. The CDR3 loop is CASRVGTVDQPQHF. The CDR3 DNA reads TGTGCCAGCAGAGTCGGGACAGTTGATCAGCCCCAGCATTTT.

The J gene is TRBJ2-2, the V gene TRBV11-3, with 10 positions matching TRBD1. Germline CDR1 reads SGHNT; CDR2 reads YENEEA. V shed 3 bases and J 5 bases; nucleotides not matched to a gene: 6. The CDR3 extends over 16 amino acids. Written as DNA, the CDR3 is TGTGCCAGCAGCTTTTGGGACAGGGGTACAACCGGGGAGCTGTTTTTT. This encodes CASSFWDRGTTGELFF. Supplemented by reference TRBV11-3 and TRBJ2-2, the full variable domain reads EAGVVQSPRYKIIEKKQPVAFWCNPISGHNTLYWYLQNLGQGPELLIRYENEEAVDDSQLPKDRFSAERLKGVDSTLKIQPAELGDSAVYLCASSFWDRGTTGELFFGEGSRLTVL.

This CDR3 is CASRAGADLFSPLHF. As DNA, the CDR3 is TGCGCCAGCAGGGCAGGGGCGGATTTGTTTTCACCCCTCCACTTT. The chain carries TRBV10-2 and TRBJ1-6, with a possible D match to TRBD1 (6 bases). Germline lookup yields CDR1 WSHSY and CDR2 SAAADI. V dropped 6 bases and J dropped 9 bases, with 18 bases sitting between them. The CDR3 sequence is 15 residues long.

The V call is TRBV2, the J call TRBJ1-4, with 7 bases that match TRBD1. Trimming cost V 9 bases and J 7 bases; bases outside gene matches: 5. CDR1 and CDR2 (germline): SNHLY, FYNNEI. This CDR3 has 12 residues. The CDR3 protein is CARRTGGEKLFF. The CDR3 region has the DNA TGTGCCAGACGGACAGGAGGTGAAAAACTGTTTTTT.

The chain is built from TRBV7-2 and TRBJ2-7; 9 nucleotides match TRBD1. This CDR3 comprises 15 residues. From germline, CDR1 is SGHTA and CDR2 FQGNSA. J was trimmed by 2 bases and V by 5 bases; bases with no gene match: 7. CDR3 nucleotide sequence: TGTGCCAGCAGCCCCCTGACAGGGGGAACCTACGAGCAGTACTTC. It is translated as CASSPLTGGTYEQYF.

A single count supports this clone. This rearrangement joins TRBV2 to TRBJ2-1; 11 bases fit TRBD2. Germline V gene sequence: CDR1 SNHLY, CDR2 FYNNEI. There are 15 residues in the CDR3. The CDR3 DNA reads TGTTCCGTTGCGAGTAGCGGGGGGGCCTACAATGAGCAGTTCTTC. Protein product: CSVASSGGAYNEQFF.

This sequence joins TRBV6-1 and TRBJ2-5; TRBD2 matches 8 bases. From germline, CDR1 is MNHNS and CDR2 SASEGT. This CDR3 is built from 13 residues. V gave up 7 bases and J gave up 8 bases; unmatched junction bases: 9. The CDR3 reads CASNISGDRTQYF. In DNA form, the CDR3 reads TGTGCCAGCAATATTAGCGGGGATCGTACCCAGTACTTC.

The rearrangement joins TRBV4-2 to TRBJ2-3; D is possibly TRBD1 (6 bases). V lost 2 bases, J lost 2 bases, and 11 bases lay in between. Germline CDR1 LGHNA, CDR2 YNFKEQ. This CDR3 is built from 15 residues. The DNA of the CDR3 is TGTGCCAGCAGCCAATCAGGGGCGATCACAGATACGCAGTATTTT. Its protein is CASSQSGAITDTQYF.

CDR3 nucleotide sequence: TGTGCCAGCAGGAAAGACTCGAGCTCCTACGAGCAGTACTTC. Translation gives CASRKDSSSYEQYF. The V gene is TRBV2, the J gene TRBJ2-5; D is unclear. The J call could be wrong; TRBJ2-7 is a better fit for the DNA end. Germline CDR1 SNHLY, CDR2 FYNNEI. The CDR3 covers 14 residues.

The V call is TRBV5-1, the J call TRBJ2-1; the match to TRBD2 covers 13 bases. Looked up from germline, CDR1 is SGHRS and CDR2 is YFSETQ. CDR3 length: 16 residues. With V trimmed by 4 bases and J by 9 bases, 10 bases remained unmatched. CDR3 sequence: CASSGGGLAGEGEQFF. CDR3 DNA sequence: TGCGCCAGCAGCGGGGGAGGACTAGCGGGAGAAGGTGAGCAGTTCTTC.

The chain uses TRBV18 and TRBJ1-4; 7 bases align to TRBD1. V trimming: 2 bases; J trimming: 7 bases; junction bases outside the gene matches: 7. The germline gives CDR1 KGHSH, CDR2 LQKENI. The length of the CDR3 is 15 residues. The CDR3 is CASSPGTVPGEKLFF. The CDR3 DNA sequence: TGTGCCAGCTCACCAGGGACAGTACCTGGTGAAAAACTGTTTTTT.

The rearrangement joins TRBV7-2 to TRBJ1-3, with D perhaps matching TRBD1 (5 bases). Germline V gives CDR1 SGHTA, CDR2 FQGNSA. The CDR3 runs 15 residues. The ends were cut back, 1 base at V and 4 bases at J, with 11 bases in the middle. CDR3 region: CASSLGSQGGNTIYF. DNA of the CDR3: TGTGCCAGCAGCTTAGGCTCCCAGGGCGGAAACACCATATATTTT. The entire variable domain, with the rest obtained from reference TRBV7-2 and TRBJ1-3, is as follows: GAGVSQSPSNKVTEKGKDVELRCDPISGHTALYWYRQSLGQGLEFLIYFQGNSAPDKSGLPSDRFSAERTGGSVSTLTIQRTQQEDSAVYLCASSLGSQGGNTIYFGEGSWLTVV.

V and J are TRBV6-5 and TRBJ2-3; TRBD2 matches at 7 bases. This CDR3 has 16 amino acids. From germline, CDR1 is MNHEY and CDR2 SVGAGI. Losses at the gene ends were 0 bases for V and 2 bases for J; bases not matched to a gene: 5. The CDR3 protein is CASSYSGGSVTDTQYF. In DNA, the CDR3 is TGTGCCAGCAGTTACTCGGGCGGGAGTGTCACAGATACGCAGTATTTT.

The DNA for the CDR3 is TGTGCCAGCAGCTTGGGAGGTGGGTGGGGGGGCCGTCCCGAGCAGTACTTC. Its protein is CASSLGGGWGGRPEQYF. The rearrangement joins TRBV7-2 to TRBJ2-7, with a weak D call TRBD2 (7 bases). The germline CDR1 and CDR2 sequences are SGHTA and FQGNSA. The length of the CDR3 is 17 residues. Trimming took off 3 bases at V and 6 bases at J, with 24 bases between the two ends.

The genes are TRBV15 and TRBJ2-1; 9 nucleotides line up with TRBD2. The CDR3 sequence is 12 residues long. Germline assignment: CDR1 LNHNV and CDR2 YYDKDF (reference sequence). Trimming removed 8 bases from V and 5 bases from J; junction bases left unmatched: 1. Here the CDR3 reads CATLAGNNEQFF. In DNA, the CDR3 is TGTGCCACCCTAGCGGGGAACAATGAGCAGTTCTTC.

The chain combines TRBV9 with TRBJ2-1, with 13 bases lining up with TRBD2. V trimming: 4 bases; J trimming: 7 bases; junction bases outside the gene matches: 8. CDR1 and CDR2 from the germline V gene are SGDLS and YYNGEE. CDR3 length equals 16 residues. The DNA of the CDR3 is TGTGCCAGCAGCCCTACTAGCGGGAGGGCCCCAAATGAGCAGTTCTTC. It encodes CASSPTSGRAPNEQFF. Full variable domain (rest looked up from reference TRBV9 and TRBJ2-1): DSGVTQTPKHLITATGQRVTLRCSPRSGDLSVYWYQQSLDQGLQFLIQYYNGEERAKGNILERFSAQQFPDLHSELNLSSLELGDSALYFCASSPTSGRAPNEQFFGPGTRLTVL.

V is TRBV25-1 and J is TRBJ2-2, with TRBD2 matching 12 bases. V shed 5 bases, J shed 2 bases, and the junction held 3 bases outside the gene matches. The CDR3 length is 16 residues. Looked up from germline, CDR1 is MGHDK and CDR2 is SYGVNS. CDR3 sequence reads: CASSRLAGANTGELFF. The CDR3 DNA reads TGTGCCAGCAGTCGACTAGCGGGGGCCAACACCGGGGAGCTGTTTTTT.

The chain carries TRBV5-6 and TRBJ2-5; TRBD1 matches 9 bases. V gave up 4 bases and J gave up 4 bases; unmatched junction bases: 5. Germline CDR1 reads SGHDT; CDR2 reads YYEEEE. CDR3 size: 14 residues. DNA for the CDR3: TGTGCCAGCAGCCTGGGACAGGGTTCAGAGACCCAGTACTTC. Translated: CASSLGQGSETQYF.

The rearrangement uses TRBV7-6 and TRBJ2-3; 9 bases agree with TRBD2. Germline V gives CDR1 SGHVS, CDR2 FNYEAQ. V was pared by 5 bases and J by 4 bases, with 7 bases of the junction left unmatched. The CDR3 runs 15 residues. The CDR3 protein is CASSLGTSWADTQYF. The CDR3 DNA follows: TGTGCCAGCAGCCTTGGGACTAGCTGGGCAGATACGCAGTATTTT.

The chain recombines TRBV2 with TRBJ2-1; maybe TRBD2 (5 bases). The germline CDR1 and CDR2 sequences are SNHLY and FYNNEI. CDR3 length: 13 residues. Deletions cut 8 bases from V and 9 bases from J, with 17 bases between. CDR3 bases: TGTGCCAGCGCTGAAAGAGGCGAGGGTGAGCAGTTCTTC. Translating it yields CASAERGEGEQFF.

This chain joins TRBV4-2 and TRBJ2-5; D is possibly TRBD2 (6 bases). The CDR3 sequence is 14 residues long. CDR1 is LGHNA and CDR2 is YNFKEQ in the germline V gene. The V end was cut by 0 bases, the J end by 5 bases, with 10 bases between. CDR3 nucleotide sequence: TGTGCCAGCAGCCAAGATACTAGCATGGAGACCCAGTACTTC. Translating gives CASSQDTSMETQYF.

The V call is TRBV30, the J call TRBJ2-7, with TRBD1 matching 10 bases. V trimming: 2 bases; J trimming: 4 bases; junction bases outside the gene matches: 5. In germline, CDR1 is GTSNPN, CDR2 SVGIG (reference sequence). The CDR3 has 14 residues. The CDR3 region has the DNA TGTGCCTGGAGTTGGGACAGGGGAATGTACGAGCAGTACTTC. The encoded protein is CAWSWDRGMYEQYF.

V and J are TRBV27 and TRBJ1-2, with D hard to call. The CDR3 has 16 amino acids. The germline CDR1 and CDR2 sequences are MNHEY and SMNVEV (reference sequence). Trimming left V 4 bases short and J 8 bases short, with 23 bases between. In DNA, the CDR3 is TGTGCCAGCAGTTCCCTAAGGCGGGGAAGGGTTGAAGGCTACACCTTC. It specifies CASSSLRRGRVEGYTF.

The chain employs TRBV5-1 and TRBJ1-3; TRBD1 agrees at 8 bases. Germline-derived CDR1 and CDR2 are SGHRS and YFSETQ. The CDR3 spans 22 residues. The trim removed 0 bases at V and 0 bases at J, leaving 20 bases unmatched. CDR3 nucleotides: TGCGCCAGCAGCTTGGGCTTGAGGACAGGGAATGGGGGCTCTCTCTCTGGAAACACCATATATTTT. Its translation: CASSLGLRTGNGGSLSGNTIYF.

This chain joins TRBV5-1 and TRBJ2-5, with D unclear. The DNA matches TRBJ2-7 better at its end, which makes the J call doubtful. Germline V gene lookup returns CDR1 SGHRS and CDR2 YFSETQ. The CDR3 runs to 15 residues. This chain's CDR3 is CASSLVGRNSYEQYF. In nucleotides, the CDR3 is TGCGCCAGCAGCTTGGTTGGCAGGAACTCCTACGAGCAGTACTTC.

This rearrangement joins TRBV28 to TRBJ1-1, with D maybe TRBD1 (6 bases). V lost 7 bases and J lost 0, with 18 bases in between. The CDR3 has 16 amino acids. Per the germline V gene, CDR1 is MDHEN and CDR2 is SYDVKM. The chain's CDR3 is CASTRGTLGVNTEAFF. CDR3 DNA sequence: TGTGCCAGCACGAGGGGGACGCTAGGAGTGAACACTGAAGCTTTCTTT. The full variable domain, in which reference TRBV28 and TRBJ1-1 provide the parts outside the CDR3, is DVKVTQSSRYLVKRTGEKVFLECVQDMDHENMFWYRQDPGLGLRLIYFSYDVKMKEKGDIPEGYSVSREKKERFSLILESASTNQTSMYLCASTRGTLGVNTEAFFGQGTRLTVV.

The chain links TRBV27 to TRBJ1-5; 10 bases are shared with TRBD1. The V gene end was trimmed by 5 bases and the J gene end by 7 bases; junction bases not matched to a gene: 5. The CDR3 extends over 14 amino acids. Per the germline V gene, CDR1 is MNHEY and CDR2 is SMNVEV (reference sequence). The DNA of the CDR3 is TGTGCCAGCAGTCCTGGGACAGGGGAACAGCCCCAGCATTTT. This sequence encodes CASSPGTGEQPQHF.

The rearrangement links TRBV7-9 to TRBJ2-3; TRBD2 matches 13 bases. Germline CDR1 SEHNR, CDR2 FQNEAQ (reference sequence). Unmatched junction bases numbered 7, after V lost 5 bases and J lost 2 bases. The CDR3 has 17 amino acids. CDR3 in DNA: TGTGCCAGCAGCCGAGGACTAGCGGGGGCCTACACAGATACGCAGTATTTT. This encodes CASSRGLAGAYTDTQYF.

The sample holds one count of this clone. The chain recombines TRBV11-2 with TRBJ1-2; D unclear. The CDR3 extends over 14 amino acids. Germline V gene data show CDR1 as SGHAT and CDR2 as FQNNGV. The V gene lost 1 base and the J gene lost 8 bases, with 14 bases spanning the gap. The CDR3 loop reads CASSLVSGLGGYTF. Written as DNA, the CDR3 is TGTGCCAGCAGCTTAGTGTCCGGCCTCGGGGGCTACACCTTC.

The chain couples TRBV7-9 to TRBJ1-2; tentatively, D is TRBD1 (6 bases). CDR3 length equals 15 residues. Trimming removed 5 bases from V and 8 bases from J, with 21 bases in between. Germline CDR1 SEHNR, CDR2 FQNEAQ (reference sequence). CDR3 bases: TGTGCCAGCAGCACCAAACTGTGGACAGAGGGAGGCTACACCTTC. Its translation: CASSTKLWTEGGYTF. The full variable domain, its missing parts supplied by reference TRBV7-9 and TRBJ1-2, is DTGVSQNPRHKITKRGQNVTFRCDPISEHNRLYWYRQTLGQGPEFLTYFQNEAQLEKSRLLSDRFSAERPKGSFSTLEIQRTEQGDSAMYLCASSTKLWTEGGYTFGSGTRLTVV.